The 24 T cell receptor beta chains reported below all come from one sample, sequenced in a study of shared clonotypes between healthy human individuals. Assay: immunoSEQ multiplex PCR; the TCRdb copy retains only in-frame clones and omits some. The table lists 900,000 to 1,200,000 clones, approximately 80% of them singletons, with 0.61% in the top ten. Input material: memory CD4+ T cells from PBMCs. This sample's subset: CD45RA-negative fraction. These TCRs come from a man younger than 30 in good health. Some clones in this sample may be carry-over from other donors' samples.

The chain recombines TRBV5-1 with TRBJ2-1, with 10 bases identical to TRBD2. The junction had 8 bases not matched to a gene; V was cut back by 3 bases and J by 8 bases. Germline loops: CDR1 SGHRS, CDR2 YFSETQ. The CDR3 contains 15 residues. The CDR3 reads CASSSSSGRGYEQFF. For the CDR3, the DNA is TGCGCCAGCAGCTCGTCTAGCGGGAGAGGGTATGAGCAGTTCTTC.

CDR3 bases: TGTGCCAGCAGCTTACTTATGACAGGGGATCAGCCCCAGCATTTT. It yields the protein CASSLLMTGDQPQHF. The chain uses TRBV7-6 and TRBJ1-5; 8 bases are shared with TRBD1. Looked up from germline, CDR1 is SGHVS and CDR2 is FNYEAQ. V shed 2 bases, J shed 5 bases, and the junction held 5 bases outside the gene matches. CDR3 length equals 15 residues.

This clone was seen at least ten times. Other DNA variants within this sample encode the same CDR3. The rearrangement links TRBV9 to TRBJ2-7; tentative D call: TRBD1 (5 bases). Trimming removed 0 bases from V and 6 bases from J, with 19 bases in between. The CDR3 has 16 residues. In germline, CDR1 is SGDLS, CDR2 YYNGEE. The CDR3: CASSVASRAYAGEQYF. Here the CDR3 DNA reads TGTGCCAGCAGCGTAGCCTCCAGGGCCTATGCTGGCGAGCAGTACTTC.

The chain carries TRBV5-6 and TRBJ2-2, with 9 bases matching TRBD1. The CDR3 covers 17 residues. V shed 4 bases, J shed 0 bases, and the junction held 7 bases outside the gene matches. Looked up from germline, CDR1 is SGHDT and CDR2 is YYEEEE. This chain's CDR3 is CASSLRRTGANTGELFF. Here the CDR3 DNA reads TGTGCCAGCAGCCTGCGGCGGACAGGGGCGAACACCGGGGAGCTGTTTTTT.

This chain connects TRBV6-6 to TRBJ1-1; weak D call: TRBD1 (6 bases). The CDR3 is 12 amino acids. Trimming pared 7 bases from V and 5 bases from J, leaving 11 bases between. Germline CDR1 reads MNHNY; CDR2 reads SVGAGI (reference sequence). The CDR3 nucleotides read TGTGCCAGCAATAACAGGGCTACTGAAGCTTTCTTT. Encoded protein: CASNNRATEAFF.

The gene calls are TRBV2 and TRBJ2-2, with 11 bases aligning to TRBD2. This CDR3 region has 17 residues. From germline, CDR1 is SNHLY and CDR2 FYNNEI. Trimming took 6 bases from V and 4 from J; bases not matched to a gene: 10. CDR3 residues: CASRVAGGPLGTGELFF. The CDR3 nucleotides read TGTGCCAGCAGAGTAGCGGGAGGGCCGCTGGGCACCGGGGAGCTGTTTTTT.

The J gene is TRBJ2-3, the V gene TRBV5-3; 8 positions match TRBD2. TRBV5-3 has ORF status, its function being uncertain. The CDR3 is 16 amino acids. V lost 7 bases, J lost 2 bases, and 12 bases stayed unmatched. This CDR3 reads CARGLAVREVTDTQYF. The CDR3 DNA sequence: TGTGCCAGAGGCCTGGCGGTGCGGGAGGTCACAGATACGCAGTATTTT.

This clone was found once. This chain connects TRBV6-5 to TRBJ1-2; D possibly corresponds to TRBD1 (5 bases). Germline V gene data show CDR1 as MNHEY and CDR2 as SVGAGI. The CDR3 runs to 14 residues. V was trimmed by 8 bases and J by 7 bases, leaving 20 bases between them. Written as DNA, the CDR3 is TGTGCCAGCGGGGGATTAGGCAGGAGGCCTGGCTACACCTTC. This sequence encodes CASGGLGRRPGYTF.

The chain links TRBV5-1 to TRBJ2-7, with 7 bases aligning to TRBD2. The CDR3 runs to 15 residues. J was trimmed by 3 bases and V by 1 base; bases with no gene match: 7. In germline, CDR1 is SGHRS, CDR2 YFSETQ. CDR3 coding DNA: TGCGCCAGCAGCTTGATGGCTAGCGGTTACTACGAGCAGTACTTC. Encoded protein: CASSLMASGYYEQYF.

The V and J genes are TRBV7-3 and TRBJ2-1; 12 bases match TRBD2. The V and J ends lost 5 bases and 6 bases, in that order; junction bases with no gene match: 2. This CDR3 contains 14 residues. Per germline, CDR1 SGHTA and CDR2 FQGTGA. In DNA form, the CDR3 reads TGTGCCAGCAGCATGGGACTAGCGGGCAATGAGCAGTTCTTC. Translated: CASSMGLAGNEQFF.

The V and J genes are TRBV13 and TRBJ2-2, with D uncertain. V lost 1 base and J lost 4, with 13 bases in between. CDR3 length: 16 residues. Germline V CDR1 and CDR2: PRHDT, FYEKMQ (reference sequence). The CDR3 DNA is TGTGCCAGCAGCTTAGCCAGGTGGCTAAGCACCGGGGAGCTGTTTTTT. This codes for CASSLARWLSTGELFF.

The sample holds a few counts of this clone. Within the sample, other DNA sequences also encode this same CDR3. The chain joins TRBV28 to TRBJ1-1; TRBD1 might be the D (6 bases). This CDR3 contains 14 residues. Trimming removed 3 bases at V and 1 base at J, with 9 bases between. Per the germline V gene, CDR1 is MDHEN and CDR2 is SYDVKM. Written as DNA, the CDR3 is TGTGCCAGCAGTTTGGCGGGGGCGAACACTGAAGCTTTCTTT. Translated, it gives CASSLAGANTEAFF.

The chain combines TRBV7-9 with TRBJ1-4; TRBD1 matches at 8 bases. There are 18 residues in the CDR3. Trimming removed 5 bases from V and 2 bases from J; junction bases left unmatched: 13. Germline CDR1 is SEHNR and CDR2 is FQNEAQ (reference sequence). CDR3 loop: CASSPSAGGSKTNEKLFF. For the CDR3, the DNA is TGTGCCAGCAGCCCCTCGGCAGGGGGCAGTAAGACTAATGAAAAACTGTTTTTT.

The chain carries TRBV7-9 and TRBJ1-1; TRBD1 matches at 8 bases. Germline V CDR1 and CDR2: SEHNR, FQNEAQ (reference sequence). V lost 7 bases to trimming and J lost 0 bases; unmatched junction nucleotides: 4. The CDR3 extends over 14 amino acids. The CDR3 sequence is CASIWTGMNTEAFF. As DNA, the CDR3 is TGTGCCAGCATATGGACAGGGATGAACACTGAAGCTTTCTTT.

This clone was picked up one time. CDR3 loop: CASRSWTAAMNTEAFF. The CDR3 region has the DNA TGTGCCAGTAGAAGCTGGACAGCCGCTATGAACACTGAAGCTTTCTTT. V usage is TRBV19 and J usage is TRBJ1-1; D may be TRBD1 (6 bases). Germline loops: CDR1 LNHDA, CDR2 SQIVND (reference sequence). V lost 6 bases and J 0 bases, leaving 17 bases between the germline ends. The CDR3 extends over 16 amino acids.

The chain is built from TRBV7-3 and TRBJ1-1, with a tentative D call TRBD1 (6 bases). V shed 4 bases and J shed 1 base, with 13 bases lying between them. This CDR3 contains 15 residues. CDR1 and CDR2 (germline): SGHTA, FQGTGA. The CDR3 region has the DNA TGTGCCAGCAGCTCCAGCGGACAGCCGAACACTGAAGCTTTCTTT. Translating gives CASSSSGQPNTEAFF.

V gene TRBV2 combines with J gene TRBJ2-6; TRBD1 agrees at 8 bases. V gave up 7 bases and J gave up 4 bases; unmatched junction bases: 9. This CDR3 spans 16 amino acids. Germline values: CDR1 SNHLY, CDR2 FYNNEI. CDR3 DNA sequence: TGTGCCAGCACTCAGGGGGCGCCTCTCGGGGCCAACGTCCTGACTTTC. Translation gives CASTQGAPLGANVLTF.

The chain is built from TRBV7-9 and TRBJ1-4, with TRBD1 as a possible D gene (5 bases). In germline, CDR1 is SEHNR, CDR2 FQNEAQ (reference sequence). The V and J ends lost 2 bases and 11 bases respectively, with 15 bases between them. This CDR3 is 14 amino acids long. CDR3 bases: TGTGCCAGCAGCTTAAGGCGGAATGAGGGGAAACTGTTTTTT. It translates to CASSLRRNEGKLFF.

CDR3 nucleotide sequence: TGTGCCATCAAGACTAGCGGGAGCGCAGATACGCAGTATTTT. The encoded protein is CAIKTSGSADTQYF. This rearrangement joins TRBV10-3 to TRBJ2-3; TRBD2 matches at 12 bases. CDR3 length equals 14 residues. CDR1 ENHRY and CDR2 SYGVKD come from the germline V gene. V gave up 7 bases and J gave up 4 bases; unmatched junction bases: 3.

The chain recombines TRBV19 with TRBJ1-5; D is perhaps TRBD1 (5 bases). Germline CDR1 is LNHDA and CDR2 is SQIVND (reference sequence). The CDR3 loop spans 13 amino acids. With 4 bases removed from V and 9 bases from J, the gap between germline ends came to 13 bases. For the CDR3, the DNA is TGTGCCAGTAGTAGGGGGACGGGAGGGCCCCAGCATTTT. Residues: CASSRGTGGPQHF.

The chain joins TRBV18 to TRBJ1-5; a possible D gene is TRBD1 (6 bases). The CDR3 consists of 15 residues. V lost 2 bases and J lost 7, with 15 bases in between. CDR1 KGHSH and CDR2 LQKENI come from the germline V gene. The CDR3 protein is CASSPGRGGGQPQHF. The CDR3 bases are TGTGCCAGCTCACCAGGGAGGGGCGGGGGCCAGCCCCAGCATTTT.

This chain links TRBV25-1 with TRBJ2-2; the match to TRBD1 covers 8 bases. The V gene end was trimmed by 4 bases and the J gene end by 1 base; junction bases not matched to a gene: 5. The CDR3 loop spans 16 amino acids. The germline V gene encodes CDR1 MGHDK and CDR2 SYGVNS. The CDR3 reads CASSAPGTGNTGELFF. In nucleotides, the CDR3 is TGTGCCAGCAGTGCCCCCGGGACAGGGAACACCGGGGAGCTGTTTTTT.

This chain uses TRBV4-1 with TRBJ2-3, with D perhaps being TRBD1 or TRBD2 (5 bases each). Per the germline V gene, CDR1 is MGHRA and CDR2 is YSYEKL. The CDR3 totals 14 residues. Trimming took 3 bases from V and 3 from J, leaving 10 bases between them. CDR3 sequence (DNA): TGCGCCAGCAGCCAGGGATGGGGGACAGATACGCAGTATTTT. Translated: CASSQGWGTDTQYF.

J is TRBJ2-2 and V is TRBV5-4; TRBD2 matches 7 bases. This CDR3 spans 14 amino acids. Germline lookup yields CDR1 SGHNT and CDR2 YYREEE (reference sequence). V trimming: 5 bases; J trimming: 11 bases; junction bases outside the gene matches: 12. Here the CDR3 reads CASSLPATGGELFF. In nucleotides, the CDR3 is TGTGCCAGCAGTCTACCCGCGACGGGGGGAGAGCTGTTTTTT.